This TCR beta chain is drawn from a study of T cell repertoires in cytomegalovirus infection. As for the study in general: Carrying CMV and the relevant HLA type showed in public TCR beta signatures.

Trimming cost V 0 bases and J 9 bases, with 15 bases left between them. The CDR3 is made up of 15 amino acids. Germline assignment: CDR1 MGHRA and CDR2 YSYEKL. TCRdb reanalysed the reads using MiXCR and keeps one entry per CDR3 protein. The sample carries hundreds of thousands of distinct CDR3 sequences, approximately 31% recorded once. Findings and limits, study-wide: Using cumulative public TCR beta family frequency, the authors identified those who carried CMV together with the relevant HLA. HLA-C-restricted CMV-specific TCR beta clonotypes prevailed in the ex vivo response.

Regarding this clonotype: Its antigen is still unknown.

The receptor's source is a human donor in good health (CMV status not recorded). Some clones in this sample may be carry-over from other donors' samples. The source material was PBMCs. V usage is TRBV4-1 and J usage is TRBJ2-1; a possible D gene is TRBD2 (6 bases). Here the CDR3 reads CASSQDERRRAEQFF. The CDR3 DNA reads as TGCGCCAGCAGCCAAGATGAAAGGAGGAGGGCTGAGCAGTTCTTC.